This T cell receptor beta chain was observed in a study of T cell responses to AZD1222 COVID-19 vaccine (dated by TCRdb to 2020 to 2023). As for the study more broadly: A total of 230 to 250 trial participants underwent TCR sequencing, of whom around 200 received two doses of AZD1222 and approximately 25 received two doses of the MenACWY control vaccine. Trial participants were enrolled by age into subgroups of 18-55, 56-69 and 70-plus years, and roughly 150, 30 and 60 TCR-sequenced participants, respectively, were included in these subgroups. The study at large found these results: Only a handful of AZD1222 recipients were SARS-CoV-2 seropositive at baseline, limiting conclusions about previously exposed vaccinees. A significant rise in spike-specific TCR breadth and depth was observed after two AZD1222 doses relative to day 0 and relative to MenACWY recipients. CD4 TCRs associated with the vaccine covered the entire spike protein, and the dominant responses were in regions 160-218 and 743-854. Nearly half of unique spike-specific TCRs reportedly recognized epitopes outside regions mutated in the B.1.351 and B.1.1.7 variants. In the small 56-69-year group, the increase in depth fell short of significance, most likely because of low power. Most participants were white British and females outnumbered males, and the authors suggested that clonal diversity may have been underestimated. Because no day 14 peak-response samples were available, the repertoires could be characterized only after the peak T cell response.

Remarks on this clone: Its antigen has not been determined. Base qualities are not recorded, but no much larger clone differs from it by a single base.

The CDR3 regions of human TCRbeta chains were analyzed by immunosequencing. Concerning the study's data processing: TCRs in the repertoires were matched against a reference library of SARS-CoV-2-specific TCRs that had been generated with the MIRA antigen-specificity platform. Breadth was defined as the fraction of unique TCRs that were SARS-CoV-2-associated. Depth was defined as the fraction of total T cells that were SARS-CoV-2-associated. Using the MIRA data, every spike-specific TCR was mapped to the spike region that the TCR reacted to and assigned to either a CD4 or a CD8 class. Log10-transformed breadth and depth values were compared by one-way ANOVA with Sidak's multiple comparisons tests. TCRdb provides this immuneACCESS table in a form limited to in-frame rearrangements. Some clones are lacking; in checked studies, under half of them reflect an unresolved V gene, and why the rest are absent is not known. That table is the source of V, J and clone size, and D and trimming were worked out from the DNA. This sample holds 130,000 to 150,000 clones; more than 70% were observed only once. The ten top clones hold roughly 1.5% of the sample.

The time point tag for this specimen amounts to: about 28 days (+/-7) after the second vaccine dose. Because spike-specific TCR depth and breadth did not differ between the two schedules, AZD1222 recipients who got a second dose at roughly 4 weeks were pooled with those who got a second dose at roughly 12 weeks. Vaccinee samples came from UK trials COV001 and COV002, including a single-blind randomized controlled phase 2/3 trial of AZD1222 (ChAdOx1 nCoV-19) in healthy adults. For TCRbeta chain sequencing, PBMC samples were collected from trial participants at day 0 and at day 28 after the second dose. CDR1 and CDR2, per the germline V gene, are SQVTM and ANQGSEA. V is trimmed back by 7 bases and J by 0 bases, and the junction contains 8 bases that no gene match accounts for. The CDR3 numbers 15 residues from cysteine through phenylalanine. This entry keeps only the CDR3 DNA: 45 bases, framed from base 1.

Sequenced here: peripheral blood, sampled 28 days after the second AZD1222 dose. The sequence joins TRBV29-1 to TRBJ2-3; 9 bases in the junction line up with TRBD2. This TCR was recovered from an adult who received the AZD1222 COVID-19 vaccine. The DNA reads as follows: TGCAGCGCCTTGACTAGCGGCACTAGCACAGATACGCAGTATTTT. Its product reads: CSALTSGTSTDTQYF.